This T cell receptor (beta chain) originates from a study of cytomegalovirus exposure and HLA in healthy donors. Study-wide results and caveats: Rare TCR sequences predominated, though certain public TCRs were found in many donors.

Use of 60 Vbeta and 13 Jbeta primers characterized the PCR. Repertoires were generated with immunoSEQ multiplex PCR, while TCRdb's copy carries only in-frame clones and drops some. The profile shows 150,000 to 180,000 clones, approximately 80% of them singletons. Germline V gene data show CDR1 as SNHLY and CDR2 as FYNNEI. This CDR3 contains 19 residues. V was cut by 4 bases and J by 1 base, with 25 bases left in between. Of note for this clone: Its target is unknown.

This sequence joins TRBV2 and TRBJ1-1; possibly TRBD1 for D (6 bases). The receptor comes from a middle-aged woman in good health and CMV-seropositive. Specimen: PBMCs. The DNA of the CDR3 is TGTGCCAGCAGTGCCTACATTTATCGTCCCGGGACAAGGAACACTGAAGCTTTCTTT. Translating it yields CASSAYIYRPGTRNTEAFF.